A selection of T cell receptor beta chains follows, all from one sample in a study of shared clonotypes between healthy human individuals. Repertoires were generated with immunoSEQ multiplex PCR, while TCRdb's copy carries only in-frame clones and drops some. The table shows roughly 490,000 clones, with 79% occurring only once. Sample: PBMCs. These receptors were collected from a middle-aged woman in good health. Some clones in this sample may be carry-over from other donors' samples. CDR3s include the opening cysteine and the closing phenylalanine or tryptophan. The D gene is left open where the match is weak. Only part of the rows carry a size: once, few, many, or a class if the clone is expanded.

D gene	CDR3 length	J gene	V gene	clone size	CDR3 protein	CDR3 DNA
-	13	TRBJ1-3	TRBV5-4	-	CATQSRGRNTIYF	TGTGCCACCCAGTCAAGGGGTAGAAACACCATATATTTT
-	14	TRBJ2-1	TRBV29-1	-	CSVGPPTPRIEQFF	TGCAGCGTTGGCCCCCCCACACCCAGAATCGAGCAGTTCTTC
-	12	TRBJ2-2	TRBV5-4	-	CASSLEVGELFF	TGTGCCAGCAGCTTGGAGGTTGGGGAGCTGTTTTTT
-	14	TRBJ1-4	TRBV9	-	CASSASSAGEKLFF	TGTGCCAGCAGCGCATCATCGGCGGGTGAAAAACTGTTTTTT
-	15	TRBJ2-6	TRBV15	-	CATSPWGSGANVLTF	TGTGCCACCAGCCCGTGGGGGTCTGGGGCCAACGTCCTGACTTTC
-	15	TRBJ1-4	TRBV5-1	once	CASSALGTTNEKLFF	TGCGCCAGCAGCGCACTCGGGACCACTAATGAAAAACTGTTTTTT
-	15	TRBJ2-2	TRBV19	-	CASSPRLAAGGELFF	TGTGCCAGTAGTCCCCGTTTAGCGGCGGGCGGGGAGCTGTTTTTT
-	13	TRBJ2-5	TRBV18	-	CASSPFGRETQYF	TGTGCCAGCTCACCATTCGGACGGGAGACCCAGTACTTC
-	11	TRBJ2-7	TRBV6-5	-	CASSYSAEQYF	TGTGCCAGCAGTTACTCCGCCGAGCAGTACTTC
-	13	TRBJ2-1	TRBV5-1	-	CASSLGLGTGEFF	TGCGCCAGCAGCTTGGGGCTAGGGACGGGGGAGTTCTTC
TRBD1	15	TRBJ1-2	TRBV6-4	few	CASSDSSGGGYGYTF	TGTGCCAGCAGTGACTCGTCAGGGGGTGGCTACGGCTACACCTTC
-	14	TRBJ2-3	TRBV9	-	CASSVDSFTDTQYF	TGTGCCAGCAGCGTGGACAGTTTCACAGATACGCAGTATTTT
TRBD2	14	TRBJ2-5	TRBV4-2	-	CASSLGLLQETQYF	TGTGCCAGCAGCCTGGGACTACTACAAGAGACCCAGTACTTC
-	15	TRBJ2-7	TRBV19	-	CASSFGQGRAYEQYF	TGTGCCAGTAGTTTTGGCCAGGGCAGGGCCTACGAGCAGTACTTC
TRBD1	15	TRBJ1-6	TRBV28	-	CATPGTGDHNSPLHF	TGTGCCACCCCGGGGACAGGGGACCATAATTCACCCCTCCACTTT
-	14	TRBJ2-7	TRBV18	once	CASSPPAGTYEQYF	TGTGCCAGCTCACCACCGGCGGGAACCTACGAGCAGTACTTC
TRBD2	15	TRBJ2-1	TRBV7-2	-	CASSRLAGAYNEQFF	TGTGCCAGCAGCCGCCTAGCGGGAGCTTACAATGAGCAGTTCTTC
-	16	TRBJ1-5	TRBV15	-	CATSREGGFGNQPQHF	TGTGCCACCAGCAGAGAAGGGGGGTTCGGCAATCAGCCCCAGCATTTT
-	15	TRBJ1-3	TRBV10-2	-	CASSERVNSGNTIYF	TGCGCCAGCAGTGAGAGAGTCAACTCTGGAAACACCATATATTTT
-	12	TRBJ1-2	TRBV28	-	CAITGPAYGYTF	TGTGCCATCACCGGACCCGCCTATGGCTACACCTTC
-	15	TRBJ2-3	TRBV7-9	-	CASSLVGESTDTQYF	TGTGCCAGCAGCTTAGTGGGGGAAAGCACAGATACGCAGTATTTT
TRBD2	15	TRBJ2-1	TRBV7-3	-	CASSPLAGDNGEQFF	TGTGCCAGCAGCCCCCTGGCGGGGGATAACGGTGAGCAGTTCTTC
TRBD2	15	TRBJ2-1	TRBV5-1	-	CASSPSGLEVNEQFF	TGCGCCAGCAGCCCGTCCGGACTAGAGGTAAATGAGCAGTTCTTC
-	14	TRBJ2-7	TRBV15	-	CATSRDLTRNEQYF	TGTGCCACCAGCAGAGATCTCACTAGGAACGAGCAGTACTTC
-	14	TRBJ1-2	TRBV27	few	CASRTWDEGRGYTF	TGTGCCAGCAGAACGTGGGACGAAGGACGTGGCTACACCTTC
-	12	TRBJ2-2	TRBV19	-	CASSILDGELFF	TGTGCCAGTAGTATTCTAGACGGGGAGCTGTTTTTT
-	13	TRBJ2-5	TRBV4-3	-	CASSQDFTRMQYF	TGCGCCAGCAGCCAAGATTTTACGAGAATGCAGTACTTC
-	12	TRBJ1-1	TRBV29-1	few	CSAGQMNTEAFF	TGCAGCGCCGGACAGATGAACACTGAAGCTTTCTTT
TRBD1	16	TRBJ1-1	TRBV7-2	-	CASSLGPPRTGRFAFF	TGTGCCAGCAGCTTAGGGCCCCCCCGGACAGGGCGGTTTGCTTTCTTT
-	11	TRBJ2-7	TRBV20-1	-	CSATGSMEQYF	TGCAGTGCCACAGGGTCCATGGAGCAGTACTTC
TRBD1	16	TRBJ2-5	TRBV28	-	CASSSPGQRYQETQYF	TGTGCCAGCAGTAGCCCGGGACAGCGGTACCAAGAGACCCAGTACTTC
-	16	TRBJ2-1	TRBV6-5	-	CASSYWRGNSYNEQFF	TGTGCCAGCAGTTACTGGCGCGGGAACTCCTACAATGAGCAGTTCTTC
-	15	TRBJ2-2	TRBV5-1	-	CASSLLSGGLGELFF	TGCGCCAGCAGCTTGTTGTCCGGGGGTTTAGGGGAGCTGTTTTTT
TRBD2	13	TRBJ2-1	TRBV10-1	-	CASSSSGRLEQFF	TGCGCCAGCTCGTCAAGCGGGAGGCTTGAGCAGTTCTTC
-	13	TRBJ1-4	TRBV6-4	-	CASNPGANEKLFF	TGTGCCAGCAACCCGGGGGCTAATGAAAAACTGTTTTTT
-	13	TRBJ2-1	TRBV2	-	CASTRQATNEQFF	TGTGCCAGCACCCGACAGGCTACGAATGAGCAGTTCTTC
-	13	TRBJ1-5	TRBV11-2	-	CASKGGVGQPQHF	TGTGCCAGCAAGGGCGGGGTAGGTCAGCCCCAGCATTTT
-	11	TRBJ2-7	TRBV28	once	CASRGSRDQYF	TGTGCCAGCAGGGGCTCTAGAGACCAGTACTTC
-	14	TRBJ2-1	TRBV6-5	-	CASSSVSSYNEQFF	TGTGCCAGCAGTTCCGTTAGCTCCTACAATGAGCAGTTCTTC
-	14	TRBJ1-1	TRBV27	once	CASSFGSMNTEAFF	TGTGCCAGCAGTTTTGGGTCCATGAACACTGAAGCTTTCTTT
-	14	TRBJ2-7	TRBV9	-	CASSVRMGSYEQYF	TGTGCCAGCAGCGTAAGGATGGGGTCCTACGAGCAGTACTTC
-	14	TRBJ2-2	TRBV19	-	CASEHGDRTGELFF	TGTGCCAGTGAACATGGGGATCGCACCGGGGAGCTGTTTTTT
-	14	TRBJ2-5	TRBV7-2	-	CASSPRRAAETQYF	TGTGCCAGCAGCCCAAGGAGAGCGGCAGAGACCCAGTACTTC
-	14	TRBJ1-5	TRBV15	many	CATSRGDPDQPQHF	TGTGCCACCAGCAGAGGTGACCCGGATCAGCCCCAGCATTTT
-	17	TRBJ1-2	TRBV4-2	-	CASSPAGTDLSHYGYTF	TGTGCCAGCAGCCCAGCCGGTACAGACTTAAGCCACTATGGCTACACCTTC
TRBD1	15	TRBJ1-5	TRBV18	-	CASSPQGAGNQPQHF	TGTGCCAGCTCACCACAGGGGGCCGGCAATCAGCCCCAGCATTTT
-	16	TRBJ2-3	TRBV4-3	-	CASSQQVGIGSVTQYF	TGCGCCAGCAGCCAGCAGGTTGGCATCGGGTCAGTTACGCAGTATTTT
TRBD1	15	TRBJ1-5	TRBV19	-	CASRQPGGSNQPQHF	TGTGCCAGTAGGCAACCAGGGGGGAGCAATCAGCCCCAGCATTTT
-	12	TRBJ2-5	TRBV28	-	CASSLLLGTQYF	TGTGCCAGCAGTTTATTGCTGGGGACCCAGTACTTC
-	13	TRBJ2-2	TRBV13	-	CASSQGVPGELFF	TGTGCCAGCAGCCAAGGGGTCCCCGGGGAGCTGTTTTTT
-	11	TRBJ2-7	TRBV2	-	CASCLGYEQYF	TGTGCCAGCTGCTTAGGCTACGAGCAGTACTTC
-	13	TRBJ2-2	TRBV7-9	-	CASSLGESGELFF	TGTGCCAGCAGCTTAGGTGAATCCGGGGAGCTGTTTTTT